The 21 T cell receptor beta chains below all came from one sample that was sequenced in a study of molecular identifiers for immune sequencing clone quantification. TCRdb redid the calling of the PCR reads with MiXCR, one entry per CDR3 protein. This sample yields around 460,000 distinct CDR3 sequences, of which under 30% are seen a single time; under 0.85% belongs to the top ten. The specimen was naive CD8+ T cells from blood, with Jurkat cell RNA spiked in. The subset is: FACS-sorted CD8+CD4-CCR7+CD45RA+ naive T cells. Every receptor here comes from a human donor in good health. Some libraries in this study had Jurkat cell RNA spiked in.

A remark on this clonotype: Its ends do not fully match the called genes, so a read error is possible. The chain links TRBV20-1 to TRBJ2-3; D uncertain. The germline gives CDR1 DFQATT, CDR2 SNEGSKA (reference sequence). The length of the CDR3 is 14 residues. CDR3 region: CSARYSYNADTQYF. The CDR3 bases are TGCAGTGCTAGATATTCGTATAATGCAGATACGCAATATTTT.

The V gene is TRBV6-2 or TRBV6-3, the J gene TRBJ2-5; D remains ambiguous. V lost 2 bases, J lost 8 bases, and 9 bases lay in between. CDR3 length: 12 residues. Germline V CDR1 and CDR2: MNHEY, SVGEGT. In DNA form, the CDR3 reads TGTGCCAGCAGTTACCCGCCCCCTACCCAGTACTTC. It is translated as CASSYPPPTQYF.

The chain has TRBV2 and TRBJ2-1; D may correspond to TRBD1 or TRBD2 (5 bases each). CDR3 length: 14 residues. Germline CDR1 is SNHLY and CDR2 is FYNNEI. The V gene lost 7 bases and the J gene lost 6 bases, with 16 bases spanning the gap. In DNA form, the CDR3 reads TGTGCCAGCACTTTTTCCGAGGGGAGCAATGAGCAGTTCTTC. Translation: CASTFSEGSNEQFF.

This chain uses TRBV7-9 with TRBJ2-7; D might be TRBD1 or TRBD2, each matching 5 bases. Germline CDR1 SEHNR, CDR2 FQNEAQ (reference sequence). The CDR3 covers 15 residues. Trimming removed 4 bases at V and 2 bases at J, with 15 bases between. The CDR3 nucleotides read TGTGCCAGCAGCTCGGGAATAGGGGCTCCCTACGAGCAGTACTTC. Its translation is CASSSGIGAPYEQYF.

This clonotype has only a few counts. Given a much more abundant clone one base away, this may be a read error. The chain combines TRBV29-1 with TRBJ2-3, with 10 bases that match TRBD2. CDR3 length equals 14 residues. CDR1 is SQVTM, CDR2 ANQGSEA, per germline. The CDR3 sequence is CSVPLAGVLDTQCF. CDR3 sequence (DNA): TGCAGCGTTCCTCTAGCGGGAGTGTTGGATACGCAGTGTTTT.

The chain joins TRBV12-3 or TRBV12-4 to TRBJ1-4; tentative D call: TRBD1 (5 bases). V lost 6 bases, J lost 3 bases, and 17 bases lay in between. There are 16 residues in the CDR3. The CDR3 spells CASSPSPGLANEKLFF. CDR3 nucleotides: TGTGCCAGCAGCCCATCCCCAGGGCTGGCTAATGAAAAACTGTTTTTT.

J is TRBJ2-2 and V is TRBV5-1; D is possibly TRBD1 (5 bases). V was shortened by 2 bases and J by 4 bases, with 9 bases between the two germline ends. This CDR3 has 14 residues. Germline CDR1 reads SGHRS; CDR2 reads YFSETQ. The CDR3 region is CASSFRQITGELFF. As DNA, the CDR3 is TGCGCCAGCAGCTTTAGACAGATCACCGGGGAGCTGTTTTTT.

In its sample, this clonotype was seen a few times. This chain connects TRBV7-6 to TRBJ2-5; a weak D match, TRBD2 (7 bases). Germline V gives CDR1 SGHVS, CDR2 FNYEAQ. The CDR3 spans 17 residues. V was shortened by 1 base and J by 5 bases, with 20 bases between the two germline ends. DNA for the CDR3: TGTGCCAGCAGCTTAGTAGGGCCCGCGGGGGCTCTTGAGACCCAGTACTTC. Its protein is CASSLVGPAGALETQYF. Full variable domain (remainder filled in from reference TRBV7-6 and TRBJ2-5): GAGVSQSPRYKVTKRGQDVALRCDPISGHVSLYWYRQALGQGPEFLTYFNYEAQQDKSGLPNDRFSAERPEGSISTLTIQRTEQRDSAMYRCASSLVGPAGALETQYFGPGTRLLVL.

This clonotype showed up just a few times. The chain uses TRBV4-1 and TRBJ2-1; maybe TRBD1 (6 bases). The germline CDR1 and CDR2 sequences are MGHRA and YSYEKL. This CDR3 spans 15 amino acids. Trimming left V 3 bases short and J 5 bases short, with 14 bases between. The CDR3 nucleotides are TGCGCCAGCAGCCAGGTATACAGGGACGACAATGAGCAGTTCTTC. It yields the protein CASSQVYRDDNEQFF.

This clonotype was observed many times. The V and J genes are TRBV29-1 and TRBJ2-5; D may be TRBD1 or TRBD2 (5 bases each). V was shortened by 2 bases and J by 6 bases, with 13 bases between the two germline ends. The CDR3 consists of 13 residues. Germline CDR1 is SQVTM and CDR2 is ANQGSEA. The CDR3 loop is CSVEFGQGQTQYF. DNA for the CDR3: TGCAGCGTTGAATTTGGTCAGGGACAGACCCAGTACTTC.

The sample holds a few counts of this clonotype. The chain joins TRBV6-6 to TRBJ2-3, with 14 bases identical to TRBD2. The germline V gene has CDR1 MNHNY and CDR2 SVGAGI (reference sequence). There are 17 residues in the CDR3. Trimming took 5 bases from V and 5 from J; bases not matched to a gene: 9. CDR3 nucleotide sequence: TGTGCCAGCAGTCAGACTAGCGGGAGGGCCGCCGGAGATACGCAGTATTTT. Protein product: CASSQTSGRAAGDTQYF.

The rearrangement joins TRBV7-9 to TRBJ2-7; 9 positions match TRBD1. The J segment lost 0 bases and the V segment lost 4 bases, leaving 7 bases of the junction unmatched. Germline V gene lookup returns CDR1 SEHNR and CDR2 FQNEAQ (reference sequence). This CDR3 comprises 16 residues. The CDR3 reads CASSSPGTGTSYEQYF. The DNA of the CDR3 is TGTGCCAGCAGCTCCCCCGGGACAGGGACCTCCTACGAGCAGTACTTC.

Notes on this clonotype: Its ends do not fully match the called genes, so a read error is possible. The gene calls are TRBV13 and TRBJ2-6; TRBD2 matches 7 bases. Germline lookup yields CDR1 PRHDT and CDR2 FYEKMQ (reference sequence). The CDR3 is 18 residues long. CDR3 amino acids: CASTMGLTVFSGAHVLTF. For the CDR3, the DNA is TGTGCCAGCACCATGGGACTAACGGTCTTCTCTGGGGCCCACGTCCTAACTTTC.

This clonotype showed up many times. The chain joins TRBV29-1 to TRBJ2-3, with 9 bases matching TRBD2. With 7 bases clipped from V and 6 bases from J, the junction kept 14 bases outside the gene matches. Germline assignment: CDR1 SQVTM and CDR2 ANQGSEA. The CDR3 is 15 residues long. The CDR3 sequence: CSATYSGGRGDTQYF. For the CDR3, the DNA is TGCAGCGCCACATATAGCGGGGGAAGGGGGGATACGCAGTATTTT.

The J gene is TRBJ1-2, the V gene TRBV6-1, with a tentative D call TRBD1 (5 bases). Deletions cut 2 bases from V and 0 bases from J, with 10 bases between. Germline CDR1 MNHNS, CDR2 SASEGT. The CDR3 has 15 residues. The CDR3 DNA reads as TGTGCCAGCAGTGAACGGGGCGGAGCTAACTATGGCTACACCTTC. This encodes CASSERGGANYGYTF.

The J gene is TRBJ2-6, the V gene TRBV14; 8 nucleotides line up with TRBD2. In germline, CDR1 is SGHDN, CDR2 FVKESK. The CDR3 extends over 18 amino acids. Trimming removed 4 bases from V and 0 bases from J; junction bases left unmatched: 8. CDR3 amino acids: CASSPGGALTSGANVLTF. As DNA, the CDR3 is TGTGCCAGCAGCCCCGGGGGGGCACTTACCTCTGGGGCCAACGTCCTGACTTTC.

The rearrangement links TRBV6-5 to TRBJ2-7, with TRBD1 matching 8 bases. The CDR3 runs to 15 residues. V lost 5 bases and J lost 3; bases outside the gene matches: 9. Germline V CDR1 and CDR2: MNHEY, SVGAGI. This chain's CDR3 is CASSESRGRIYEQYF. As DNA, the CDR3 is TGTGCCAGCAGTGAGTCCAGGGGGCGAATCTACGAGCAGTACTTC.

The V gene is TRBV27, the J gene TRBJ2-7; maybe TRBD2 (6 bases). The CDR3 runs to 14 residues. Trimming left V 4 bases short and J 2 bases short, with 12 bases between. The V gene's germline CDR1 is MNHEY and CDR2 SMNVEV (reference sequence). The CDR3 DNA reads TGTGCCAGCAGTTCGGGACTCCAAACCTACGAGCAGTACTTC. Residues: CASSSGLQTYEQYF.

This clonotype has more than one count but fewer than ten. The chain is built from TRBV20-1 and TRBJ2-3; D is undetermined. Germline values: CDR1 DFQATT, CDR2 SNEGSKA (reference sequence). Trimming stripped 0 bases from V and 0 bases from J, with 13 bases between. The CDR3 is 16 residues long. The CDR3 DNA reads TGCAGTGCTAGAGATCCTGCGGCCGCGAGCACAGATACGCAGTATTTT. Its protein product is CSARDPAAASTDTQYF.

Worth noting for this clonotype: This may stem from a read error, because a much larger clone lies one nucleotide away. The rearrangement joins TRBV7-2 to TRBJ2-3; no reliable D call. Germline values: CDR1 SGHTA, CDR2 FQGNSA. The CDR3 extends over 16 amino acids. The V end was cut by 1 base, the J end by 6 bases, with 17 bases between. The CDR3, as DNA: TGTACCAGCAGCTTAGGTGGCGGACCTCCCACGGATACGCAGTATTTT. Its protein product is CTSSLGGGPPTDTQYF.

V and J are TRBV5-6 and TRBJ2-7, with 7 bases that match TRBD2. This CDR3 is built from 15 residues. From germline, CDR1 is SGHDT and CDR2 YYEEEE. Trimming removed 6 bases from V and 2 bases from J; junction bases left unmatched: 11. CDR3 bases: TGTGCCAGCACCTATGGGGGGAGGGCAGCCTACGAGCAGTACTTC. It is translated as CASTYGGRAAYEQYF.